These T cell receptor beta chains were read from a single sample in a study of blood T cell repertoires in COVID-19. Some clones are missing from TCRdb's copy, which holds only in-frame ones; the method was immunoSEQ multiplex PCR. The sample records about 110,000 clones, 84% being singletons. The specimen was peripheral blood. The receptors were gathered from a woman in her forties or fifties with acute or convalescent COVID-19. Each CDR3 is given with its conserved first and last residue. D genes are given only for firm matches. Size values are once, few and many counts, or a class for expanded clones, and some rows have none.

size: NA; D: NA; V: TRBV2; J: TRBJ1-6; DNA: TGTGCCAGCAGTTCCGGGAGCTCCTATAATTCACCCCTCCACTTT; CDR3: CASSSGSSYNSPLHF
size: NA; D: TRBD1; V: TRBV18; J: TRBJ2-6; DNA: TGTGCCAGCTCACTGCTAAACGTTGGACAGGGGTATAACTCTGGGGCCAACGTCCTGACTTTC; CDR3: CASSLLNVGQGYNSGANVLTF
size: NA; D: NA; V: TRBV18; J: TRBJ1-5; DNA: TGTGCCAGCTCACCTCCTAATCAGCCCCAGCATTTT; CDR3: CASSPPNQPQHF
size: NA; D: NA; V: TRBV2; J: TRBJ2-5; DNA: TGTGCCAGCAGTGAAAGGGGGATAATACAAGAGACCCAGTACTTC; CDR3: CASSERGIIQETQYF
size: NA; D: NA; V: TRBV4-2; J: TRBJ1-2; DNA: TGTGCCAGCAGCCAAAGTGGGGGCGAAGCTAACTATGGCTACACCTTC; CDR3: CASSQSGGEANYGYTF
size: NA; D: NA; V: TRBV5-1; J: TRBJ1-1; DNA: TGCGCCAGCAGCCCTGGAGACTCAGGGTTCACTGAAGCTTTCTTT; CDR3: CASSPGDSGFTEAFF
size: NA; D: TRBD1; V: TRBV12-5; J: TRBJ2-7; DNA: TGTGCTTGCAGTCCCGGGACAGGGGTCCACGAGCAGTACTTC; CDR3: CACSPGTGVHEQYF
size: NA; D: NA; V: TRBV5-6; J: TRBJ2-7; DNA: TGTGCCAGCAGCTTGGTACCAGGGATAACGGGCGAGCAGTACTTC; CDR3: CASSLVPGITGEQYF
size: few; D: NA; V: TRBV2; J: TRBJ1-5; DNA: TGTGCCAGCACCGGACAGTCTAATCAGCCCCAGCATTTT; CDR3: CASTGQSNQPQHF
size: once; D: NA; V: TRBV7-3; J: TRBJ2-7; DNA: TGTGCCAGCAGCTTACAGGCCGGATACGAGCAGTACTTC; CDR3: CASSLQAGYEQYF
size: NA; D: NA; V: TRBV5-1; J: TRBJ2-3; DNA: TGCGCCAGCAGCTCAACAATCTCTAGCACAGATACGCAGTATTTT; CDR3: CASSSTISSTDTQYF
size: NA; D: TRBD1; V: TRBV19; J: TRBJ1-1; DNA: TGTGCCAGTAGTAGAGACAGGGGGAAGAACACTGAAGCTTTCTTT; CDR3: CASSRDRGKNTEAFF
size: NA; D: NA; V: TRBV6-5; J: TRBJ1-1; DNA: TGTGCCAGCAGTTACAGGGGCCTGCACACTGAAGCTTTCTTT; CDR3: CASSYRGLHTEAFF
size: once; D: TRBD1; V: TRBV18; J: TRBJ1-6; DNA: TGTGCCAGCTCCAAGGACAGGGGGTTAGCCAACTCACCCCTCCACTTT; CDR3: CASSKDRGLANSPLHF
size: NA; D: NA; V: TRBV6-5; J: TRBJ2-7; DNA: TGTGCCAGCAGTTATGGGCAGGGTAGAAGCTACGAGCAGTACTTC; CDR3: CASSYGQGRSYEQYF
size: NA; D: TRBD1; V: TRBV28; J: TRBJ1-2; DNA: TGTGCCATAGCGTCCGGGACAGGGGGAGGCTACACCTTC; CDR3: CAIASGTGGGYTF
size: few; D: TRBD1; V: TRBV19; J: TRBJ2-3; DNA: TGTGCCAGTAGGAGGGGCCTAGGGACAGGGGTCACAGATACGCAGTATTTT; CDR3: CASRRGLGTGVTDTQYF
size: NA; D: NA; V: TRBV11-2; J: TRBJ1-2; DNA: TGTGCCAGCAGCTTTGGCAGGGCGAGCTACACCTTC; CDR3: CASSFGRASYTF
size: few; D: NA; V: TRBV14; J: TRBJ1-1; DNA: TGTGCCAGCAGCCAAGGATCGGGGGGAAGTCGGGCTTTCTTT; CDR3: CASSQGSGGSRAFF
size: NA; D: NA; V: TRBV18; J: TRBJ1-5; DNA: TGTGCCAGCTCACCACCGGGCAGCACCAATCAGCCCCAGCATTTT; CDR3: CASSPPGSTNQPQHF
size: NA; D: TRBD1; V: TRBV6-6; J: TRBJ1-1; DNA: TGTGCCAGCAGTTACCGATTGACAGGGGAGGAAGCTTTCTTT; CDR3: CASSYRLTGEEAFF
size: NA; D: TRBD1; V: TRBV5-4; J: TRBJ2-7; DNA: TGTGCCAGCAGCTCCAAACAGGGGAGCACCTACGAGCAGTACTTC; CDR3: CASSSKQGSTYEQYF
size: NA; D: NA; V: TRBV3-1/TRBV3-2; J: TRBJ2-6; DNA: TGTGCCAGCAGCCAGGGTACAGCACTTCTGACTTTC; CDR3: CASSQGTALLTF
size: NA; D: TRBD1; V: TRBV27; J: TRBJ1-6; DNA: TGTGCCAGCAGTGGTCGGACAGGGTGGGACTATAATTCACCCCTCCACTTT; CDR3: CASSGRTGWDYNSPLHF
size: once; D: NA; V: TRBV19; J: TRBJ1-6; DNA: TGTGCCAGTGGACCAGGGTACAATTCACCCCTCCACTTT; CDR3: CASGPGYNSPLHF
size: NA; D: TRBD1; V: TRBV5-1; J: TRBJ1-1; DNA: TGCGCCAGCAGCTTGGTGGACAGGGAGGACACTGAAGCTTTCTTT; CDR3: CASSLVDREDTEAFF
size: NA; D: TRBD2; V: TRBV5-1; J: TRBJ2-5; DNA: TGCGCCAGCAGCTTTGGTATTGGGGGGGGCCAAGAGACCCAGTACTTC; CDR3: CASSFGIGGGQETQYF
size: NA; D: NA; V: TRBV7-9; J: TRBJ1-2; DNA: TGTGCCAGCACCCCGGGGCGGGGGGAAGGAACTAATGGCTACACCTTC; CDR3: CASTPGRGEGTNGYTF
size: NA; D: NA; V: TRBV6-5; J: TRBJ1-2; DNA: TGTGCCAGCAGTTATAACAGGGTAGGCGGCTACACCTTC; CDR3: CASSYNRVGGYTF
size: once; D: NA; V: TRBV10-1; J: TRBJ1-1; DNA: TGCGCCAGCGGGCGTAACACTGAAGCTTTCTTT; CDR3: CASGRNTEAFF